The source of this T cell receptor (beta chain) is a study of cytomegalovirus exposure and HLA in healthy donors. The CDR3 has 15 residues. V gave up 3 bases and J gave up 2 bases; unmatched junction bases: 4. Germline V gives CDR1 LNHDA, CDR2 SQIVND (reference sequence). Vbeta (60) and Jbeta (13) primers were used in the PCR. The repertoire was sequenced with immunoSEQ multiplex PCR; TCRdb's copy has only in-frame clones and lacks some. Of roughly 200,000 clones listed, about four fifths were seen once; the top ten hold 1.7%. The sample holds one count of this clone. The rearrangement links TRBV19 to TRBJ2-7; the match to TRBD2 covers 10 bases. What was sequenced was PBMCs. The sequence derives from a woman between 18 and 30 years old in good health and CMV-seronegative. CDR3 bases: TGTGCCAGTAGTATCGGACTAGCGGACCCCTACGAGCAGTACTTC. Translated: CASSIGLADPYEQYF. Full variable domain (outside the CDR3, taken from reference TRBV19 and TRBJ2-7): DGGITQSPKYLFRKEGQNVTLSCEQNLNHDAMYWYRQDPGQGLRLIYYSQIVNDFQKGDIAEGYSVSREKKESFPLTVTSAQKNPTAFYLCASSIGLADPYEQYFGPGTRLTVT.